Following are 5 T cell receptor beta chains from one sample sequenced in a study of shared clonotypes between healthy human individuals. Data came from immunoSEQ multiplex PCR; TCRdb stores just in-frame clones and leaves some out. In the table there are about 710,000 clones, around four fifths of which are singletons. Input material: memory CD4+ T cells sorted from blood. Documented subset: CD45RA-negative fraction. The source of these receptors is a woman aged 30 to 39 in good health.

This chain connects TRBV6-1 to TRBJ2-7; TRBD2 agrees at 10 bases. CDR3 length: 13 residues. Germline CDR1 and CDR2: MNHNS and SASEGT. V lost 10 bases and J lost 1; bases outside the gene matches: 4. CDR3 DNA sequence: TGTGCCATCGAGCGGGAGGGGTCCTACGAGCAGTACTTC. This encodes CAIEREGSYEQYF.

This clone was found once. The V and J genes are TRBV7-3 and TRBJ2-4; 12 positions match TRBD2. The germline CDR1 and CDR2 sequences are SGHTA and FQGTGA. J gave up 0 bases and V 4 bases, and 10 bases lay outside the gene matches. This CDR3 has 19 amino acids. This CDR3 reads CASSSSRLAGDLAKNIQYF. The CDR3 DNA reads TGTGCCAGCAGCTCATCAAGACTAGCGGGGGACCTAGCCAAAAACATTCAGTACTTC.

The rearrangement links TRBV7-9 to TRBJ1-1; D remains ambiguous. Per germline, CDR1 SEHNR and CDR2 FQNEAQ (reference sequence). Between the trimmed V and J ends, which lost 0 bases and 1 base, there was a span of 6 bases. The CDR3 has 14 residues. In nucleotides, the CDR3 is TGTGCCAGCAGCTTAGCATTCAGGAACACTGAAGCTTTCTTT. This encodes CASSLAFRNTEAFF.

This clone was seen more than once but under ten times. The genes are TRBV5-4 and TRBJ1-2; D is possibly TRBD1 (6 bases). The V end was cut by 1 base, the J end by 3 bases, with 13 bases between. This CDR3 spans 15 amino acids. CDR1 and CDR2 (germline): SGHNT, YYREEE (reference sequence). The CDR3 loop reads CASSLPRGQDYGYTF. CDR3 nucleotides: TGTGCCAGCAGCTTGCCTCGGGGGCAGGACTATGGCTACACCTTC.

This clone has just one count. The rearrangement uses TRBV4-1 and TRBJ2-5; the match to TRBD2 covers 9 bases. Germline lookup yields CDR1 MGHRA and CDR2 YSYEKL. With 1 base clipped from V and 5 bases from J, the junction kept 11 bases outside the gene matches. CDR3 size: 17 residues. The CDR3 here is CASSQVAAGGLRETQYF. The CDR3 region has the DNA TGCGCCAGCAGCCAAGTAGCAGCGGGAGGCCTCCGTGAGACCCAGTACTTC.